This is a list of T cell receptor beta chains from one sample in a study of blood T cell repertoires in COVID-19. Sequenced by immunoSEQ multiplex PCR; TCRdb stores in-frame clones only, minus some. The top ten hold approximately 2.2% of the sample, which has approximately 240,000 clones, around nine tenths seen once. The sequencing input was peripheral blood. These receptors originate from a woman aged 35 to 49 who had recovered from COVID-19. Both conserved end residues are part of each CDR3. The D gene is left open where the match is weak. Clone sizes are given selectively: once, few, many, or a class where the clone is expanded.

>-|-|TRBV3-1/TRBV3-2|TRBJ2-4
CASSQEGGAGKNIQYF
TGTGCCAGCAGCCAAGAGGGGGGGGCCGGCAAAAACATTCAGTACTTC
>TRBD1|-|TRBV7-2|TRBJ1-5
CASSKSAGQGIAQPQHF
TGTGCCAGCAGCAAAAGCGCGGGACAGGGAATAGCCCAGCCCCAGCATTTT
>-|-|TRBV5-1|TRBJ2-7
CASSLSGPPTYEQYF
TGCGCCAGCAGCCTTAGCGGACCCCCGACCTACGAGCAGTACTTC
>-|-|TRBV7-6|TRBJ1-6
CASSPLRSGDNSPLHF
TGTGCCAGCAGCCCCTTACGGTCAGGGGATAATTCACCCCTCCACTTT
>-|-|TRBV30|TRBJ1-6
CAWSVRGVGSPLHF
TGTGCCTGGAGTGTACGGGGGGTCGGGTCACCCCTCCACTTT
>-|-|TRBV11-2|TRBJ2-5
CASSLEEASRTQYF
TGTGCCAGCAGCTTAGAGGAGGCCTCCCGGACCCAGTACTTC
>-|-|TRBV30|TRBJ1-6
CAWSISVPYNSPLHF
TGTGCCTGGAGTATCAGCGTTCCCTATAATTCACCCCTCCACTTT
>TRBD1|-|TRBV5-4|TRBJ1-3
CASSLVGDRGNTIYF
TGTGCCAGCAGCTTGGTCGGGGACAGGGGAAACACCATATATTTT
>-|-|TRBV5-6|TRBJ2-3
CASSLGLGRDSFTQYF
TGTGCCAGCAGCCTGGGGTTGGGCAGGGATAGTTTTACGCAGTATTTT
>TRBD1|-|TRBV18|TRBJ2-5
CASSRQGANLKETQYF
TGTGCCAGCTCACGACAGGGGGCTAATTTGAAGGAGACCCAGTACTTC
>-|-|TRBV18|TRBJ1-3
CASSPTGFGNTIYF
TGTGCCAGCTCACCGACAGGTTTCGGAAACACCATATATTTT
>TRBD1|once|TRBV7-2|TRBJ2-2
CASSLWTGNTGELFF
TGTGCCAGCAGCCTTTGGACAGGGAACACCGGGGAGCTGTTTTTT